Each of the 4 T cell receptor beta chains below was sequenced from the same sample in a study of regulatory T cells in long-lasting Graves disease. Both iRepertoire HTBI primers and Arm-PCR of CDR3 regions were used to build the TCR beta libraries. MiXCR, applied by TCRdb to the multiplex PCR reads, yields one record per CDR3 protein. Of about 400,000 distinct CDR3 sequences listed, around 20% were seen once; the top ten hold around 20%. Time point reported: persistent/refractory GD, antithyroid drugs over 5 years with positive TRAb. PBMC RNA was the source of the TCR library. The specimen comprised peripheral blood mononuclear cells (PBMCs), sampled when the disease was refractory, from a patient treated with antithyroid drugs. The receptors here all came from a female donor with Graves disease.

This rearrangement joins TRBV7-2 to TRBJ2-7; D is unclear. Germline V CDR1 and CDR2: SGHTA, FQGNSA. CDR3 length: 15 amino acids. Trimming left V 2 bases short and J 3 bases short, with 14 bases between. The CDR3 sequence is CASSLFVAVRYEQYF. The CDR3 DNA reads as TGTGCCAGCAGCTTATTCGTAGCCGTACGCTACGAGCAGTACTTC.

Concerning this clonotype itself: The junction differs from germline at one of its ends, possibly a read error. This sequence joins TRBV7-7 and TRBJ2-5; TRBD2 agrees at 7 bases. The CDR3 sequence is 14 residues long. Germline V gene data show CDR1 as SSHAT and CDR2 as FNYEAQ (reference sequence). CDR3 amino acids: CASSLRESSETQYF. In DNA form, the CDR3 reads TGTGCTAGCAGCTTGCGGGAGAGCAGTGAGACCCAGTACTTC.

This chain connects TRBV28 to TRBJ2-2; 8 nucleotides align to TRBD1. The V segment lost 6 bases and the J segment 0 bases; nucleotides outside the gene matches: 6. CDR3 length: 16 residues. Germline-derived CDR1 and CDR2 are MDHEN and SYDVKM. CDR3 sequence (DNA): TGTGCCAGCAGCTCCCAGGGGGCGGCGAACACCGGGGAGCTGTTTTTT. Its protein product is CASSSQGAANTGELFF.

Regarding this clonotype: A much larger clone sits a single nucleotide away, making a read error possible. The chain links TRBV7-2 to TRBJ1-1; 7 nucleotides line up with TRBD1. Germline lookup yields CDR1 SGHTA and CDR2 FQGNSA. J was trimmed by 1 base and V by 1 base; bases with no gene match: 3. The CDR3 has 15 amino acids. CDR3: CASSLGGQTNTEAFF. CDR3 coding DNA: TGTGCCAGCAGCTTAGGGGGACAGACGAACACTGAAGCTTTCTTT. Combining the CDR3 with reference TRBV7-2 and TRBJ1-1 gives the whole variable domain GAGVSQSPSNKVTEKGKDVELRCDPISGHTALYWYRQSLGQGLEFLIYFQGNSAPDKSGLPSDRFSAERTGGSVSTLTIQRTQQEDSAVYLCASSLGGQTNTEAFFGQGTRLTVV.